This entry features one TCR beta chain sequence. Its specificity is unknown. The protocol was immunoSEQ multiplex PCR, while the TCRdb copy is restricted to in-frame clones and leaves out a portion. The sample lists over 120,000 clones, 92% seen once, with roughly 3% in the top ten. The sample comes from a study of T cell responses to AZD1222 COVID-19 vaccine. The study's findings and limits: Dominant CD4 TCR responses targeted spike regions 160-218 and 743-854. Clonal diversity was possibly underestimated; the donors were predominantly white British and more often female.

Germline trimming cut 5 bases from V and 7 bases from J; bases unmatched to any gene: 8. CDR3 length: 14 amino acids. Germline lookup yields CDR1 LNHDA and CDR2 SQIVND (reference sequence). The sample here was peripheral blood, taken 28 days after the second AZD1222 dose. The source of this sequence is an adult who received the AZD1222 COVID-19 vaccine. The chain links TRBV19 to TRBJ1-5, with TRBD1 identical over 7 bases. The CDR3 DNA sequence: TGTGCCAGTAGTGGGGAGACAGGGTGGCAGCCCCAGCATTTT. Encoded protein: CASSGETGWQPQHF. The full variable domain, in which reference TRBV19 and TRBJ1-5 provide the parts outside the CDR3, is DGGITQSPKYLFRKEGQNVTLSCEQNLNHDAMYWYRQDPGQGLRLIYYSQIVNDFQKGDIAEGYSVSREKKESFPLTVTSAQKNPTAFYLCASSGETGWQPQHFGDGTRLSIL.